This record looks at one T cell receptor (beta chain) sequence and its context. The clone's antigen remains unknown. Base qualities were left out, and no much larger clone turns up one base away. These data belong to a study of blood T cell repertoires in COVID-19 (dated by TCRdb to the early 2020s). Context from the whole study: Samples from collaborators originated in the United States, Italy and Spain and spanned both the acute and convalescent phases of COVID-19. The prospective study material was composed of cDNA or gDNA derived from T cells, B-cell-depleted T cells, or PBMCs. HLA class I and class II types, where available, came from metadata supplied by the sample provider rather than from assay-based typing. The samples were drawn from two sources: the first 160 participants of the ongoing ImmuneRACE study, and 1,000 to 1,500 subjects contributed by 6 global collaborators. Nearly every sample came with metadata listing a de-identified subject ID, COVID-19 status, age in years and sex. The repertoires were released in a freely available public database meant as a resource for research on the immune response to SARS-CoV-2. Subjects who had been exposed to COVID-19, were actively infected with it, or had recovered from it provided the deeply sampled blood TCRbeta repertoires that made up the dataset.

Participants in the prospective study were aged about 18 to 100 years, lived in 20 to 25 United States geographic areas, and enrolled through a virtual design. In the prospective study, cohorts were assigned on the basis of participant-reported clinical history obtained from a screening survey and a study questionnaire. For ImmuneRACE Cohort 3, a participant was defined as recovered based on two consecutive negative NP/OP PCR tests, clearance by a healthcare professional, or resolution of symptoms. Mobile phlebotomists in the prospective study collected whole blood, serum and a nasopharyngeal or oropharyngeal swab from every participant. Prospective study participants could optionally give additional blood draws and questionnaires over an approximately 2-month period. Prospective study blood samples were shipped either frozen or at room temperature before DNA extraction. Results and caveats for the whole study, not just this receptor: The amount of clinical and demographic metadata varied by source and participant and was provided uncurated.

TCRbeta CDR3 regions were amplified from genomic DNA using the immunoSEQ Assay, a bias-controlled multiplex PCR. The paper's processing steps were these. Nucleated cell counts per sample were estimated from amplification of reference gene primers within the assay. To quantify the absolute abundance of each unique TCRbeta CDR3 rearrangement, sequence reads were collapsed and filtered. Productive Simpson clonality was computed per sample as the square root of Simpson's diversity index over productive rearrangements. Held by TCRdb, this immuneACCESS table contains in-frame sequences only and omits some clones. Under half of the omission traces to an unresolved V gene where checked; the cause of the rest is unknown. V and J calls and clone size are copied from that table; D and trimming were computed from the DNA. A total of over 200,000 clones appear in this sample, 80% to 90% of them only once. Of the sample, around 1.8% is held by the ten largest clones.

The CDR3, from cysteine to phenylalanine, totals 13 residues. Just CDR3 DNA is preserved here, 39 bases in frame from base 1. From the germline V gene (reference sequence), CDR1 is LGHDT and CDR2 is YNNKEL. V has 8 bases trimmed and J has 5 bases trimmed; junction bases matching no gene number 7. Sample: PBMCs or T cells enriched from blood (not recorded which). The source is a woman between 50 and 59 years old who had recovered from COVID-19. This chain is built from TRBV3-1 (or the pseudogene TRBV3-2) and TRBJ2-5, with 8 central nucleotides matching TRBD2. The CDR3 region has the sequence CASPKLAEETQYF. The nucleotide sequence reads TGTGCCAGCCCCAAACTAGCGGAGGAGACCCAGTACTTC.